The 18 T cell receptor beta chains listed next were all sequenced from one sample in a study of Graves' ophthalmopathy and Graves' hyperthyroidism. RNA transcripts yielded amplified TCR beta CDR3 regions. The authors performed first-round RT-PCR with HTBI primers and then a second-round multiplex PCR. TCRdb called the multiplex PCR reads again in MiXCR, with one record for every CDR3 protein. The profile shows around 1.1 million distinct CDR3 sequences, about 40% of them singletons. Source material: peripheral blood or thyroid tissue (not recorded which). The receptors derive from an adult man with Graves' hyperthyroidism.

On this clonotype itself: This could be a read error, since a much larger clone is one nucleotide away. Because it lacks the conserved phenylalanine or tryptophan at the end, this CDR3 is likely a read error. V is TRBV5-1 and J is TRBJ2-2; a weak D match, TRBD1 (6 bases). V lost 0 bases to trimming and J lost 7 bases, with 13 bases between them. This CDR3 has 15 residues. Germline V CDR1 and CDR2: SGHRS, YFSETQ. The CDR3, as DNA: TGCGCCAGCAGCTTGGCGGTAACAGGGAGCGGGGAGCTGTTTTCT. It specifies CASSLAVTGSGELFS.

This clonotype was found a few times. The V and J genes are TRBV29-1 and TRBJ2-2, with TRBD1 matching over 7 bases. This CDR3 is 13 amino acids long. Germline CDR1 SQVTM, CDR2 ANQGSEA. V lost 6 bases to trimming and J lost 4 bases; unmatched junction nucleotides: 5. Here the CDR3 reads CSVTGWGTGELFF. The CDR3 bases are TGCAGCGTGACAGGGTGGGGCACCGGGGAGCTGTTTTTT.

This clonotype was counted only a few times. The V and J genes are TRBV6-6 and TRBJ2-7; 9 nucleotides agree with TRBD1. Germline CDR1 reads MNHNY; CDR2 reads SVGAGI (reference sequence). The CDR3 is 16 amino acids. V trimming: 2 bases; J trimming: 5 bases; junction bases outside the gene matches: 10. For the CDR3, the DNA is TGTGCCAGCAGTTACCGCCTGGGACAGGGAGGGAACGAGCAGTACTTC. Residues: CASSYRLGQGGNEQYF.

The chain has TRBV19 and TRBJ1-5; D ambiguous. This CDR3 spans 14 amino acids. Trimming took off 5 bases at V and 2 bases at J, with 10 bases between the two ends. Germline CDR1 and CDR2: LNHDA and SQIVND (reference sequence). CDR3 amino acids: CASSWQAGNQPQHF. DNA of the CDR3: TGTGCCAGTAGTTGGCAGGCCGGCAATCAGCCCCAGCATTTT.

This clonotype was detected a few times. The chain links TRBV12-3 or TRBV12-4 to TRBJ1-5; D unresolved. The CDR3 totals 18 residues. Trimming stripped 2 bases from V and 0 bases from J, with 17 bases between. The CDR3 DNA is TGTGCCAGCAGTTTACCCCTCGGTGGGCGGACTAGCAATCAGCCCCAGCATTTT. Protein product: CASSLPLGGRTSNQPQHF.

CDR3 nucleotides: TGTGCCAGCAGCCCTAGGGACAGCACAGATACGCAGTATTTT. Translating it yields CASSPRDSTDTQYF. This chain uses TRBV9 with TRBJ2-3; D tentatively fits TRBD1 or TRBD2 (5 bases each). The V gene lost 4 bases and the J gene lost 0 bases, with 9 bases spanning the gap. CDR1 is SGDLS and CDR2 is YYNGEE in the germline V gene. CDR3 size: 14 residues.

This clonotype was seen at least ten times. V is TRBV2 and J is TRBJ2-5, with TRBD1 matching over 9 bases. Trimming cost V 8 bases and J 4 bases; bases outside gene matches: 8. CDR3 length: 14 amino acids. Germline CDR1 and CDR2: SNHLY and FYNNEI. CDR3 nucleotide sequence: TGTGCCAGCTCCCGGGACAGGGTATTAGAGACCCAGTACTTC. As protein: CASSRDRVLETQYF. The variable domain in full, completed from reference TRBV2 and TRBJ2-5, reads EPEVTQTPSHQVTQMGQEVILRCVPISNHLYFYWYRQILGQKVEFLVSFYNNEISEKSEIFDDQFSVERPDGSNFTLKIRSTKLEDSAMYFCASSRDRVLETQYFGPGTRLLVL.

Ten or more counts support this clonotype. The chain employs TRBV5-1 and TRBJ1-2; D gene ambiguous. The CDR3 is 12 amino acids. The germline V gene encodes CDR1 SGHRS and CDR2 YFSETQ. V lost 3 bases, J lost 10 bases, and 13 bases lay in between. The DNA of the CDR3 is TGCGCCAGCAGCTCACGAGGGAATGCCTACACCTTC. It yields the protein CASSSRGNAYTF.

The chain has TRBV10-2 and TRBJ2-7, with D possibly called TRBD1 or TRBD2 (5 bases each). The germline V and J ends were trimmed by 6 bases and 3 bases, with 12 bases remaining between them. Germline V gene lookup returns CDR1 WSHSY and CDR2 SAAADI. CDR3 length: 13 residues. CDR3 amino acids: CASRGRLGYEQYF. CDR3 coding DNA: TGCGCCAGCAGGGGACGCCTAGGCTACGAGCAGTACTTC.

This clonotype was picked up many times. The gene calls are TRBV2 and TRBJ2-7; the match to TRBD2 covers 9 bases. The CDR3 has 15 residues. The trim removed 6 bases at V and 4 bases at J, leaving 10 bases unmatched. Germline CDR1 reads SNHLY; CDR2 reads FYNNEI. This CDR3 reads CASSDGTSLSYEQYF. CDR3 sequence (DNA): TGTGCCAGCAGCGATGGGACTAGCTTGTCTTACGAGCAGTACTTC. The full variable domain, its missing parts supplied by reference TRBV2 and TRBJ2-7, is EPEVTQTPSHQVTQMGQEVILRCVPISNHLYFYWYRQILGQKVEFLVSFYNNEISEKSEIFDDQFSVERPDGSNFTLKIRSTKLEDSAMYFCASSDGTSLSYEQYFGPGTRLTVT.

The chain links TRBV6-6 to TRBJ1-5, with D possibly matching TRBD1 (6 bases). This CDR3 is built from 15 residues. Trimming left V 5 bases short and J 1 base short, with 12 bases between. Germline loops: CDR1 MNHNY, CDR2 SVGAGI (reference sequence). This CDR3 reads CASSIGGGSNQPQHF. The CDR3 region has the DNA TGTGCCAGCAGTATAGGGGGGGGGAGCAATCAGCCCCAGCATTTT.

Ten or more counts support this clonotype. The J gene is TRBJ2-7, the V gene TRBV2; D is tentatively TRBD1 or TRBD2 (6 bases each). Germline CDR1 SNHLY, CDR2 FYNNEI. V was pared by 5 bases and J by 0 bases, with 20 bases between. This CDR3 is 17 amino acids long. The CDR3 spells CASSPSNRKGGSYEQYF. The CDR3 DNA reads TGTGCCAGCAGTCCCTCAAACCGAAAGGGGGGCTCCTACGAGCAGTACTTC.

This clonotype was recorded many times. The chain joins TRBV6-5 to TRBJ1-5; maybe TRBD1 (6 bases). Per germline, CDR1 MNHEY and CDR2 SVGAGI. The CDR3 consists of 11 residues. V lost 9 bases, J lost 9 bases, and 12 bases lay in between. DNA of the CDR3: TGTGCCAGTACAGGGTTTGGGCCCCAGCATTTT. Translation gives CASTGFGPQHF.

Many counts were recorded for this clonotype. This sequence joins TRBV7-2 and TRBJ1-5; D may be TRBD1 (5 bases). There are 14 residues in the CDR3. V was clipped by 3 bases and J by 6 bases, with 12 bases between them. From germline, CDR1 is SGHTA and CDR2 FQGNSA. The chain's CDR3 is CASSFTGRIQPQHF. Here the CDR3 DNA reads TGTGCCAGCAGCTTTACAGGAAGAATTCAGCCCCAGCATTTT.

This clonotype occurred many times. The chain is built from TRBV6-2 or TRBV6-3 and TRBJ2-6; D is ambiguous. Germline CDR1 is MNHEY and CDR2 is SVGEGT. The ends were cut back, 11 bases at V and 0 bases at J, with 8 bases in the middle. This CDR3 is built from 13 residues. As DNA, the CDR3 is TGTGCCTCCGACGGCTCTGGGGCCAACGTCCTGACTTTC. Translating it yields CASDGSGANVLTF.

This clonotype was recorded at least ten times. The chain uses TRBV6-2 or TRBV6-3 and TRBJ1-5, with 11 nucleotides matching TRBD1. Germline values: CDR1 MNHEY, CDR2 SVGEGT. CDR3 length: 15 amino acids. Trimming removed 6 bases from V and 6 bases from J; junction bases left unmatched: 7. In nucleotides, the CDR3 is TGTGCCAGCAGCTGGACAGGGGGCTTTGGTCAGCCCCAGCATTTT. This sequence encodes CASSWTGGFGQPQHF.

Turning to this clonotype: With a much larger clone just one base away, this may be a read error. The chain joins TRBV19 to TRBJ2-7, with 7 bases that match TRBD1. CDR3 length: 14 amino acids. Germline V lookup: CDR1 LNHDA, CDR2 SQIVND (reference sequence). The CDR3 reads CVSSAGTVTYEQYF. CDR3 nucleotide sequence: TGTGTCAGTAGCGCCGGGACAGTGACCTACGAGCAGTACTTC.

The rearrangement joins TRBV7-2 to TRBJ1-3, with 8 positions matching TRBD1. CDR1 is SGHTA, CDR2 FQGNSA, per germline. The CDR3 loop spans 17 amino acids. V lost 5 bases, J lost 1 base, and 10 bases stayed unmatched. In DNA, the CDR3 is TGTGCCAGCAGCCCTCGACAGGGGTATCTATCTGGAAACACCATATATTTT. Amino acid sequence: CASSPRQGYLSGNTIYF.